The 3 T cell receptor beta chains below come from one sample, sequenced in a study of blood T cell repertoires in COVID-19. The repertoire was sequenced with immunoSEQ multiplex PCR; TCRdb's copy has only in-frame clones and lacks some. The sample gives roughly 150,000 clones, approximately 80% of which show up once; roughly 3.7% is in the top ten. Sequenced sample: PBMCs or T cells enriched from blood (not recorded which). Receptors originate from a man aged 50 or older in a cohort exposed to, infected with or recovered from COVID-19 (not recorded which).

The J gene is TRBJ1-1, the V gene TRBV7-9; D may be TRBD1 (6 bases). The V and J ends lost 4 bases and 1 base respectively, with 16 bases between them. There are 16 residues in the CDR3. Looked up from germline, CDR1 is SEHNR and CDR2 is FQNEAQ (reference sequence). Here the CDR3 reads CASSYPSRGSNTEAFF. CDR3 in DNA: TGTGCCAGCAGCTATCCCTCCAGGGGCTCGAACACTGAAGCTTTCTTT.

This chain uses TRBV12-5 with TRBJ2-7; TRBD1 aligns across 7 bases. The germline gives CDR1 LGHNT, CDR2 FRNRAP. The CDR3 totals 12 residues. The ends lost 1 base at V and 12 bases at J; junction bases unmatched: 6. The CDR3 sequence: CASGLDRGSMYF. Written as DNA, the CDR3 is TGTGCTAGTGGTTTGGACAGGGGAAGTATGTACTTC.

J is TRBJ2-5 and V is TRBV10-3; possibly TRBD2 for D (5 bases). Per germline, CDR1 ENHRY and CDR2 SYGVKD. This CDR3 region has 15 residues. Trimming stripped 0 bases from V and 5 bases from J, with 13 bases between. The CDR3 DNA reads as TGTGCCATCAGTGAGTCCCTACAGCGCGGGGAGACCCAGTACTTC. It yields the protein CAISESLQRGETQYF.